This T cell receptor (beta chain) was observed in a study of T-cell reconstitution after alpha-beta-depleted transplantation in children. For TCRbeta, the library was prepared with unique molecular identifiers. Via MiXCR, TCRdb re-called the PCR reads, giving one row per CDR3 protein. This table holds 17,000 or so distinct CDR3 sequences, roughly 12% found once. This clonotype was counted many times. The sequencing here drew on PBMCs, mostly from graft donor cells, taken 180 days after TCRalphabeta/CD19-depleted stem cell transplant. This clonotype originated in a boy under two years old who had a stem cell transplant for Wiskott-Aldrich syndrome, so the T cells may come from the graft donor.

CDR3 DNA: TGCAGTGCCCTCTTCTACGAGCAGTACTTC. This sequence encodes CSALFYEQYF. The rearrangement links TRBV20-1 to TRBJ2-7; D not resolved. Germline CDR1 DFQATT, CDR2 SNEGSKA (reference sequence). V was cut by 6 bases and J by 3 bases, with 6 bases left in between. The length of the CDR3 is 10 residues.